These 22 T cell receptor beta chains were sequenced from one sample in a study of shared T cell receptors in the human thymus. Here immunoSEQ multiplex PCR was the method, and the copy in TCRdb shows in-frame clones only, minus some. The table lists over 650,000 clones, about 90% of them singletons. This sample also belongs to another study, concerning human thymus T cells.

Specimen: thymocytes. The source of these receptors is a boy younger than two with a congenital heart defect.

The rearrangement joins TRBV5-1 to TRBJ1-2, with D hard to call. The CDR3 is made up of 16 amino acids. Trimming left V 1 base short and J 9 bases short, with 22 bases between. CDR1 and CDR2 (germline): SGHRS, YFSETQ. The CDR3 region has the DNA TGCGCCAGCAGCTTGATCCCCCCACCGCCGCCTATAAGCTACACCTTC. Translation gives CASSLIPPPPPISYTF.

This clone was counted a single time. The V and J genes are TRBV2 and TRBJ2-1; 15 bases match TRBD2. Germline CDR1 and CDR2: SNHLY and FYNNEI. V was pared by 4 bases and J by 6 bases, with 1 base of the junction left unmatched. There are 15 residues in the CDR3. The CDR3 DNA reads TGTGCCAGCAGTGGGACTAGCGGGAGGGCCAATGAGCAGTTCTTC. It is translated as CASSGTSGRANEQFF. Filled out from reference TRBV2 and TRBJ2-1, the complete variable domain reads EPEVTQTPSHQVTQMGQEVILRCVPISNHLYFYWYRQILGQKVEFLVSFYNNEISEKSEIFDDQFSVERPDGSNFTLKIRSTKLEDSAMYFCASSGTSGRANEQFFGPGTRLTVL.

This rearrangement joins TRBV2 to TRBJ1-1, with 7 bases matching TRBD1. Looked up from germline, CDR1 is SNHLY and CDR2 is FYNNEI. With V trimmed by 3 bases and J by 4 bases, 8 bases remained unmatched. The CDR3 is made up of 15 amino acids. CDR3 in DNA: TGTGCCAGCAGTGAGCAGGGAGAGGGGGCCACTGAAGCTTTCTTT. This codes for CASSEQGEGATEAFF.

The chain uses TRBV6-1 and TRBJ1-3; 9 bases are a match to TRBD1. V lost 4 bases and J lost 7; bases outside the gene matches: 11. There are 16 residues in the CDR3. Per germline, CDR1 MNHNS and CDR2 SASEGT. The CDR3 is CASSARDRECRNTIYF. The DNA for the CDR3 is TGTGCCAGCAGTGCCCGGGACAGGGAATGTCGTAACACCATATATTTT.

The rearrangement uses TRBV5-1 and TRBJ2-7; D is possibly TRBD2 (5 bases). The V end was cut by 4 bases, the J end by 3 bases, with 11 bases between. Germline V CDR1 and CDR2: SGHRS, YFSETQ. This CDR3 has 13 amino acids. The DNA for the CDR3 is TGCGCCAGCAGCCCCACCGGGAACTACGAGCAGTACTTC. Amino acids: CASSPTGNYEQYF.

This chain connects TRBV6-6 to TRBJ1-1; D possibly corresponds to TRBD1 (5 bases). The CDR3 has 12 residues. V was pared by 6 bases and J by 5 bases, with 10 bases between. From germline, CDR1 is MNHNY and CDR2 SVGAGI (reference sequence). In DNA, the CDR3 is TGTGCCAGCAGCTCCAGGGTAACTGAAGCTTTCTTT. It is translated as CASSSRVTEAFF.

The gene calls are TRBV4-2 and TRBJ2-1; D gene ambiguous. The CDR3 extends over 15 amino acids. Trimming took off 0 bases at V and 1 base at J, with 7 bases between the two ends. Germline values: CDR1 LGHNA, CDR2 YNFKEQ. This CDR3 is CASSQDGVSYNEQFF. Here the CDR3 DNA reads TGTGCCAGCAGCCAAGACGGAGTATCCTACAATGAGCAGTTCTTC.

J is TRBJ1-1 and V is TRBV28, with D tentatively TRBD1 (6 bases). The V and J ends lost 4 bases and 3 bases respectively, with 30 bases between them. Germline loops: CDR1 MDHEN, CDR2 SYDVKM. This CDR3 contains 20 residues. Written as DNA, the CDR3 is TGTGCCAGCAGTTCTGGGAGTACAGGACAAGGGGGAAATGGTGACACTGAAGCTTTCTTT. Encoded protein: CASSSGSTGQGGNGDTEAFF. Full variable domain (remainder filled in from reference TRBV28 and TRBJ1-1): DVKVTQSSRYLVKRTGEKVFLECVQDMDHENMFWYRQDPGLGLRLIYFSYDVKMKEKGDIPEGYSVSREKKERFSLILESASTNQTSMYLCASSSGSTGQGGNGDTEAFFGQGTRLTVV.

Here the CDR3 reads CASSPAGAKWGELFF. As DNA, the CDR3 is TGTGCCAGCAGCCCAGCGGGAGCCAAATGGGGGGAGCTGTTTTTT. This chain joins TRBV6-5 and TRBJ2-2; the match to TRBD2 covers 8 bases. V shed 6 bases, J shed 8 bases, and the junction held 11 bases outside the gene matches. The CDR3 loop spans 15 amino acids. Germline V gene sequence: CDR1 MNHEY, CDR2 SVGAGI.

V gene TRBV2 combines with J gene TRBJ1-5; TRBD1 is a possible D gene (6 bases). Germline lookup yields CDR1 SNHLY and CDR2 FYNNEI. The CDR3 runs 15 residues. V lost 3 bases to trimming and J lost 1 base, with 10 bases between them. CDR3 nucleotides: TGTGCCAGCAGTGATGGGCAGGGGAGCAATCAGCCCCAGCATTTT. Translating it yields CASSDGQGSNQPQHF.

This chain uses TRBV15 with TRBJ1-5; D ambiguous. The CDR3 length is 20 residues. Germline-derived CDR1 and CDR2 are LNHNV and YYDKDF (reference sequence). V lost 3 bases and J 0 bases, leaving 24 bases between the germline ends. The CDR3 loop is CATSRVQFRAFPYSNQPQHF. CDR3 in DNA: TGTGCCACCAGCAGGGTTCAATTTAGAGCATTCCCTTATAGCAATCAGCCCCAGCATTTT.

This chain joins TRBV19 and TRBJ2-2; D gene ambiguous. The CDR3 totals 13 residues. Germline V gene lookup returns CDR1 LNHDA and CDR2 SQIVND (reference sequence). V gave up 8 bases and J gave up 0 bases, with 7 bases separating them. CDR3 nucleotides: TGTGCCAGTGCGGCCGCGAACACCGGGGAGCTGTTTTTT. Its translation: CASAAANTGELFF. Full variable domain (remainder filled in from reference TRBV19 and TRBJ2-2): DGGITQSPKYLFRKEGQNVTLSCEQNLNHDAMYWYRQDPGQGLRLIYYSQIVNDFQKGDIAEGYSVSREKKESFPLTVTSAQKNPTAFYLCASAAANTGELFFGEGSRLTVL.

This clone was observed a single time. This sequence joins TRBV19 and TRBJ2-3; TRBD2 is a possible D gene (5 bases). The CDR3 is 14 residues long. Trimming took off 5 bases at V and 4 bases at J, with 13 bases between the two ends. CDR1 is LNHDA, CDR2 SQIVND, per germline (reference sequence). The CDR3, as DNA: TGTGCCAGTAGTTCGGCTAGCTACGCAGATACGCAGTATTTT. Its protein product is CASSSASYADTQYF.

This clone was picked up one time. J is TRBJ2-1 and V is TRBV7-6; 10 bases match TRBD1. V shed 5 bases and J 5 bases; nucleotides not matched to a gene: 15. Per the germline V gene, CDR1 is SGHVS and CDR2 is FNYEAQ. CDR3 length equals 18 residues. CDR3 bases: TGTGCCAGCAGCCAAAAAACACGGGGGACAGGGGTGCACAATGAGCAGTTCTTC. This codes for CASSQKTRGTGVHNEQFF.

The V call is TRBV13, the J call TRBJ2-7, with D unclear. V was cut by 5 bases and J by 3 bases, with 11 bases left in between. This CDR3 region has 13 residues. In germline, CDR1 is PRHDT, CDR2 FYEKMQ (reference sequence). The CDR3 bases are TGTGCCAGCAGCGCCACAGAAAACTACGAGCAGTACTTC. The encoded protein is CASSATENYEQYF.

The chain links TRBV6-5 to TRBJ1-2; the D gene is possibly TRBD1 (5 bases). The CDR3 sequence is 14 residues long. Germline V gene data show CDR1 as MNHEY and CDR2 as SVGAGI. V lost 2 bases, J lost 6 bases, and 13 bases lay in between. The chain's CDR3 is CASSYVAGSHGYTF. The CDR3 coding sequence is TGTGCCAGCAGTTACGTCGCAGGGTCCCATGGCTACACCTTC.

CDR3 amino acids: CASSLNSNLAKNIQYF. DNA for the CDR3: TGCGCCAGCAGCTTGAACTCGAATCTAGCCAAAAACATTCAGTACTTC. This chain uses TRBV5-1 with TRBJ2-4; D is uncertain. This CDR3 region has 16 residues. Trimming pared 1 base from V and 0 bases from J, leaving 11 bases between. Germline CDR1 is SGHRS and CDR2 is YFSETQ.

This clone showed up just once. V gene TRBV5-1 combines with J gene TRBJ2-3; 10 nucleotides line up with TRBD2. CDR1 and CDR2 (germline): SGHRS, YFSETQ. Trimming cost V 7 bases and J 0 bases; bases outside gene matches: 8. CDR3 size: 16 residues. CDR3 sequence: CASLAGAHSSTDTQYF. The CDR3 DNA follows: TGCGCCAGCCTAGCGGGGGCACATTCTAGCACAGATACGCAGTATTTT.

The chain carries TRBV28 and TRBJ1-1, with D possibly being TRBD1 (5 bases). The CDR3 runs 15 residues. Deletions cut 3 bases from V and 0 bases from J, with 11 bases between. Germline loops: CDR1 MDHEN, CDR2 SYDVKM. CDR3 in amino acids: CASSFRRGMNTEAFF. CDR3 DNA: TGTGCCAGCAGTTTTAGGAGGGGCATGAACACTGAAGCTTTCTTT.

The V and J genes are TRBV7-2 and TRBJ1-2; D perhaps matches TRBD1 (5 bases). Germline V gene data show CDR1 as SGHTA and CDR2 as FQGNSA. This CDR3 contains 13 residues. V was cut by 1 base and J by 8 bases, with 11 bases left in between. Here the CDR3 reads CASSLEGVEGYTF. The CDR3 region has the DNA TGTGCCAGCAGCTTAGAAGGGGTTGAAGGCTACACCTTC.

The chain combines TRBV4-1 with TRBJ1-6, with 7 positions matching TRBD1. V gave up 2 bases and J gave up 7 bases; unmatched junction bases: 5. CDR1 and CDR2 from the germline V gene are MGHRA and YSYEKL. The CDR3 consists of 15 residues. The CDR3 loop reads CASSQRGQSNSPLHF. The DNA for the CDR3 is TGCGCCAGCAGCCAAAGGGGACAGTCCAATTCACCCCTCCACTTT.

The chain joins TRBV19 to TRBJ1-1, with TRBD1 as a possible D gene (5 bases). The CDR3 sequence is 18 residues long. Germline CDR1 is LNHDA and CDR2 is SQIVND (reference sequence). V was clipped by 7 bases and J by 0 bases, with 24 bases between them. The chain's CDR3 is CASTRDPGRGTMNTEAFF. CDR3 nucleotide sequence: TGTGCCAGTACCCGCGACCCCGGGAGGGGAACGATGAACACTGAAGCTTTCTTT. Full variable domain (rest looked up from reference TRBV19 and TRBJ1-1): DGGITQSPKYLFRKEGQNVTLSCEQNLNHDAMYWYRQDPGQGLRLIYYSQIVNDFQKGDIAEGYSVSREKKESFPLTVTSAQKNPTAFYLCASTRDPGRGTMNTEAFFGQGTRLTVV.